The T cell receptor beta chain under discussion was sequenced for a study of cytomegalovirus exposure and HLA in healthy donors. Study-level information: Genotyping showed around 81% of roughly 400 donors falling in the Caucasian-associated ancestry cluster.

The PCR was carried out with 60 Vbeta primers and 13 Jbeta primers. Sequencing was performed with immunoSEQ multiplex PCR; in TCRdb, only in-frame clones are kept and a portion is missing. Of some 150,000 clones detected, roughly four fifths appear once; the ten largest clones hold around a tenth. Germline loops: CDR1 SGDLS, CDR2 YYNGEE. The CDR3 totals 14 residues. Trimming took 4 bases from V and 2 from J; bases not matched to a gene: 4. The clonotype originates from a man in his fifties in good health and CMV-seropositive. Sequenced input: PBMCs. The chain employs TRBV9 and TRBJ1-1; 8 nucleotides align to TRBD1. The CDR3 reads CASSPTGDNTEAFF. CDR3 sequence (DNA): TGTGCCAGCAGCCCGACAGGGGACAACACTGAAGCTTTCTTT.